Included here is one T cell receptor (beta chain) sequence, with context. Its specificity is unknown. The data are from a study of cytomegalovirus exposure and HLA in healthy donors. The study, taken as a whole, reports: TCR association rates varied by HLA locus in a later analysis, with DRB1 highest and HLA-C lowest.

In the PCR, 60 Vbeta and 13 Jbeta primers were used. Some clones are missing from TCRdb's copy, which holds only in-frame ones; the method was immunoSEQ multiplex PCR. The sample lists about 170,000 clones, roughly 85% seen once, with about 2.4% in the top ten. Germline CDR1 and CDR2: SGHKS and YYEKEE (reference sequence). V trimming: 0 bases; J trimming: 10 bases; junction bases outside the gene matches: 5. This CDR3 is 15 amino acids long. This receptor was taken from a man aged 30-40 years in good health and CMV-seropositive. The chain is built from TRBV5-5 and TRBJ2-1; 12 nucleotides align to TRBD2. Sequenced material: PBMCs. The CDR3 is CASSLVASGRGEQFF. CDR3 nucleotide sequence: TGTGCCAGCAGCTTGGTTGCTAGCGGGAGGGGAGAGCAGTTCTTC.